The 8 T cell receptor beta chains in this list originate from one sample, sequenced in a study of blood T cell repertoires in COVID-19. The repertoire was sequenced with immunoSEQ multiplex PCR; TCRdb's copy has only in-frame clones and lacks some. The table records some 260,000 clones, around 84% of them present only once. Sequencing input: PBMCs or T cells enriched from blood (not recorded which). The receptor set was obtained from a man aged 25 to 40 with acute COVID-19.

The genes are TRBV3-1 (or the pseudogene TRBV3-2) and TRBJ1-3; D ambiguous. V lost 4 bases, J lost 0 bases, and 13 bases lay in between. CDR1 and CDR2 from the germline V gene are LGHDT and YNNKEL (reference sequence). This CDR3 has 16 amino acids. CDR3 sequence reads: CASSPFFGPSGNTIYF. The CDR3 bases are TGTGCCAGCAGCCCCTTCTTTGGGCCCTCTGGAAACACCATATATTTT.

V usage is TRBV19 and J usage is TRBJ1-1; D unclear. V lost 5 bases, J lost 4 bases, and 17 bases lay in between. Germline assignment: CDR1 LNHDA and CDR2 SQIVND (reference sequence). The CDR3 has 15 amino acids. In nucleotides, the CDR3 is TGTGCCAGTAGTCCCCAGCCGACTTTCTCCACTGAAGCTTTCTTT. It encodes CASSPQPTFSTEAFF.

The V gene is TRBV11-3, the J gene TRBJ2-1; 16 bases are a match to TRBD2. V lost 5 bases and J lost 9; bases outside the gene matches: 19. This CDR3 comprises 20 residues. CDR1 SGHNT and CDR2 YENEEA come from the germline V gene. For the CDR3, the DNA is TGTGCCAGCAGCACCATAGCCCCGGGACTAGCGGGAGGGCCTGAGATTGAGCAGTTCTTC. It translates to CASSTIAPGLAGGPEIEQFF.

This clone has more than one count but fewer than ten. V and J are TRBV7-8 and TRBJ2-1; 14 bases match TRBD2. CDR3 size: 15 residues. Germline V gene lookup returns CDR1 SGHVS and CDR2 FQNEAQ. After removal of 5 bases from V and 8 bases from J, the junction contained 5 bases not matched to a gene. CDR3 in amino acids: CASSVTSGRGHEQFF. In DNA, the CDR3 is TGTGCCAGCAGCGTGACTAGCGGGAGGGGCCATGAGCAGTTCTTC.

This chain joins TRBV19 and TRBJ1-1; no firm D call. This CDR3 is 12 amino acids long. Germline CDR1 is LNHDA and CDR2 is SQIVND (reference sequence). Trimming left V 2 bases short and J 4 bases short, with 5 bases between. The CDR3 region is CASSITGTEAFF. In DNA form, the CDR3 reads TGTGCCAGTAGTATAACCGGCACTGAAGCTTTCTTT.

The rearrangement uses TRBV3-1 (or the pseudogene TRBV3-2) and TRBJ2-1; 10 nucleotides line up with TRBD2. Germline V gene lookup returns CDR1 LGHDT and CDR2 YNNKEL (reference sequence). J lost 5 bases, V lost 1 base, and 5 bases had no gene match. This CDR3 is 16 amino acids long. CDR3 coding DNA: TGTGCCAGCAGCCAAGTCTTACTAGCGGGGCACAATGAGCAGTTCTTC. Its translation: CASSQVLLAGHNEQFF.

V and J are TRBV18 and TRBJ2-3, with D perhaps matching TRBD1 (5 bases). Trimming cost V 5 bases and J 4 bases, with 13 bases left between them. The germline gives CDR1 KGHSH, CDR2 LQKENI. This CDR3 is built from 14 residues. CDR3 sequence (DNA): TGTGCCAGCTCAACCCAGGGAATCGCAGATACGCAGTATTTT. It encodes CASSTQGIADTQYF.

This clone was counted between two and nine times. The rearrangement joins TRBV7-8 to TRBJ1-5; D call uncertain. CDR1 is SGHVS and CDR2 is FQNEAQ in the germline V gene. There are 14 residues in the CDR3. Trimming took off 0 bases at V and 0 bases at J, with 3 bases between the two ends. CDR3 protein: CASSLAYSNQPQHF. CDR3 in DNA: TGTGCCAGCAGCTTAGCCTATAGCAATCAGCCCCAGCATTTT.